This TCR beta chain was recorded in a study of blood T cell repertoires in COVID-19. About the research overall: PBMCs, B-cell-depleted T cells, or T cells were the source of the cDNA or gDNA that made up the material.

Per the study methods: From reference gene primer amplification, estimates of nucleated cell counts were derived. Some clones are missing from TCRdb's copy, which holds only in-frame ones; the method was immunoSEQ multiplex PCR. V, J and clone size are those of that table, while D and trimming were read from the DNA. The table includes under 300,000 clones, roughly 81% detected once. CDR3 length: 14 amino acids. Germline-derived CDR1 and CDR2 are KGHSH and LQKENI. Trimming cost V 4 bases and J 2 bases; bases outside gene matches: 1. Allocation to cohorts depended on clinical history reported by the participants.

Sequencing was carried out using PBMCs or T cells enriched from blood (not recorded which). This TCR was sampled from a woman in her fifties or sixties who had been exposed to COVID-19. The chain uses TRBV18 and TRBJ1-5, with 8 bases matching TRBD1. CDR3 coding DNA: TGTGCCAGCTCACTGGGACAGGGCAATCAGCCCCAGCATTTT. It encodes CASSLGQGNQPQHF. The variable domain in full, with the rest retrieved from reference TRBV18 and TRBJ1-5, is NAGVMQNPRHLVRRRGQEARLRCSPMKGHSHVYWYRQLPEEGLKFMVYLQKENIIDESGMPKERFSAEFPKEGPSILRIQQVVRGDSAAYFCASSLGQGNQPQHFGDGTRLSIL.